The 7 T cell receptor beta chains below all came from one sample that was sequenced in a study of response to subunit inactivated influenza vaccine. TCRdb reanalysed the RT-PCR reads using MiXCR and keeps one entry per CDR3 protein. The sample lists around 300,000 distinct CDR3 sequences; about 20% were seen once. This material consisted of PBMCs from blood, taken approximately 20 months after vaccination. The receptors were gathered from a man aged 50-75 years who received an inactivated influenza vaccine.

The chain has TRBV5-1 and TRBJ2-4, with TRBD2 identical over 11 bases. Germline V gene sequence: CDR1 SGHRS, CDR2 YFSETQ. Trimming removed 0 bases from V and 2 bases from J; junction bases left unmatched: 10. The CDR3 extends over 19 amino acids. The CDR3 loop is CASSLAQTSGSGSKNIQYF. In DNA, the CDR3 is TGCGCCAGCAGCTTGGCCCAAACTAGCGGGAGTGGTTCCAAAAACATTCAGTACTTC.

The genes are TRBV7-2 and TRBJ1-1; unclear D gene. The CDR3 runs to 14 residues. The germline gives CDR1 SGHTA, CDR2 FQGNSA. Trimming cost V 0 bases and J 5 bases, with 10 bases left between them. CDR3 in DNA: TGTGCCAGCAGCTTAGCGGCCGGGGATACTGAAGCTTTCTTT. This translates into CASSLAAGDTEAFF. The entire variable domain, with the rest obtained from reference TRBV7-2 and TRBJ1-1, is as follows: GAGVSQSPSNKVTEKGKDVELRCDPISGHTALYWYRQSLGQGLEFLIYFQGNSAPDKSGLPSDRFSAERTGGSVSTLTIQRTQQEDSAVYLCASSLAAGDTEAFFGQGTRLTVV.

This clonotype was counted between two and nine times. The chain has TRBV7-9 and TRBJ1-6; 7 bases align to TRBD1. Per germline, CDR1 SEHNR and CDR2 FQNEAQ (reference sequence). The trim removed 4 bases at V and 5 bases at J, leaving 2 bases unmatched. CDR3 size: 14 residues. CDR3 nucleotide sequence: TGTGCCAGCAGCTCTGGACAGGATAATTCACCCCTCCACTTT. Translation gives CASSSGQDNSPLHF.

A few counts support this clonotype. The CDR3 sequence: CASSQETRNTEAFF. The CDR3 coding sequence is TGTGCCAGCAGCCAAGAAACGCGGAACACTGAAGCTTTCTTT. The genes are TRBV14 and TRBJ1-1, with D unclear. V gave up 0 bases and J gave up 1 base, with 6 bases separating them. There are 14 residues in the CDR3. Germline V gene lookup returns CDR1 SGHDN and CDR2 FVKESK.

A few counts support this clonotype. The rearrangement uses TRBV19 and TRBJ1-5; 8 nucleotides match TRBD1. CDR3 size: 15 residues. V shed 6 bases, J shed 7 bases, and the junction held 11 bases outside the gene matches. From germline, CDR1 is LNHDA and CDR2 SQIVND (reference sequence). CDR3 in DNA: TGTGCCAGTAGCCGAGACAGGGGAATTTGGCAGCCCCAGCATTTT. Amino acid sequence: CASSRDRGIWQPQHF.

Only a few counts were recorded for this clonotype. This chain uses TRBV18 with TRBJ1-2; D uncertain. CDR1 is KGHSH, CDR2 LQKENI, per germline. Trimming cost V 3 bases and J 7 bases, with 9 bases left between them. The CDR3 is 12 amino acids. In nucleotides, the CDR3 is TGTGCCAGCTCACCGGAGGGTGGTGGCTACACCTTC. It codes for CASSPEGGGYTF.

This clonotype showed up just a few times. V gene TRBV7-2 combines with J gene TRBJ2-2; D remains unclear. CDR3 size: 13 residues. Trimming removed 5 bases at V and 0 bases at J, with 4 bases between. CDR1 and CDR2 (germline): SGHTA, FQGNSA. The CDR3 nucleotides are TGTGCCAGCAGCCCCACGAACACCGGGGAGCTGTTTTTT. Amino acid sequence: CASSPTNTGELFF.